This passage covers 31 T cell receptor beta chains from one sample sequenced in a study of shared clonotypes between healthy human individuals. The assay was immunoSEQ multiplex PCR, and TCRdb's table has in-frame clones only and misses some. The sample records fewer than 200,000 clones, about 93% being singletons. Sequenced input: naive CD4+ T cells sorted from blood. Described subset: CD45RA+ positively selected. The receptors derive from a woman in her thirties in good health.

The chain uses TRBV28 and TRBJ2-5; 7 nucleotides line up with TRBD2. The J call may be wrong; the DNA end is better matched by TRBJ2-7. Germline V gives CDR1 MDHEN, CDR2 SYDVKM. This CDR3 is built from 14 residues. The CDR3 DNA follows: TGTGCCAGCACCCTTTCCCGGGGGGCCTACGAGCAGTACTTC. Encoded protein: CASTLSRGAYEQYF.

Comments on this clone: In the same sample, other DNA sequences code for this CDR3. This sequence joins TRBV27 and TRBJ1-1; possible D gene TRBD1, 6 bases. Germline V CDR1 and CDR2: MNHEY, SMNVEV (reference sequence). The CDR3 consists of 14 residues. The ends were cut back, 2 bases at V and 5 bases at J, with 12 bases in the middle. The CDR3: CASSLRGGGTEAFF. In nucleotides, the CDR3 is TGTGCCAGCAGTTTAAGAGGGGGGGGGACTGAAGCTTTCTTT.

The rearrangement uses TRBV6-5 and TRBJ2-2; no clear D gene. Trimming removed 0 bases at V and 0 bases at J, with 8 bases between. CDR1 is MNHEY and CDR2 is SVGAGI in the germline V gene. The CDR3 loop spans 16 amino acids. CDR3 in amino acids: CASSYSHPTNTGELFF. DNA for the CDR3: TGTGCCAGCAGTTACTCCCACCCTACGAACACCGGGGAGCTGTTTTTT.

This chain joins TRBV19 and TRBJ1-5; D is perhaps TRBD1 (5 bases). V lost 9 bases and J lost 3, with 12 bases in between. Germline-derived CDR1 and CDR2 are LNHDA and SQIVND (reference sequence). The length of the CDR3 is 13 residues. The DNA for the CDR3 is TGTGCCAGCCAGACAGAGAACAATCAGCCCCAGCATTTT. Translated, it gives CASQTENNQPQHF.

CDR3 nucleotide sequence: TGTGCCAGCAGCTCCCTCCGGGGCTCTGGGGCCAACGTCCTGACTTTC. Its translation is CASSSLRGSGANVLTF. This chain joins TRBV11-2 and TRBJ2-6; a possible D gene is TRBD2 (5 bases). V lost 4 bases and J lost 0, with 10 bases in between. This CDR3 has 16 residues. Germline CDR1 SGHAT, CDR2 FQNNGV. Complete variable domain (other parts from reference TRBV11-2 and TRBJ2-6): EAGVAQSPRYKIIEKRQSVAFWCNPISGHATLYWYQQILGQGPKLLIQFQNNGVVDDSQLPKDRFSAERLKGVDSTLKIQPAKLEDSAVYLCASSSLRGSGANVLTFGAGSRLTVL.

Here the CDR3 DNA reads TGTGCCAGCAGTTACATACCGGGCGGGAGCTCCGAGCAGTACTTC. It is translated as CASSYIPGGSSEQYF. The chain couples TRBV6-5 to TRBJ2-7; 7 nucleotides line up with TRBD2. CDR3 length: 15 residues. The germline gives CDR1 MNHEY, CDR2 SVGAGI. V lost 2 bases, J lost 6 bases, and 10 bases stayed unmatched.

The genes are TRBV7-7 and TRBJ2-7, with a weak D call TRBD2 (7 bases). The CDR3 runs 19 residues. V lost 4 bases, J lost 4 bases, and 29 bases lay in between. Per the germline V gene, CDR1 is SSHAT and CDR2 is FNYEAQ (reference sequence). CDR3 sequence reads: CASSSYLGGGGLAPYEQYF. DNA of the CDR3: TGTGCCAGCAGCTCCTACCTAGGGGGGGGTGGGCTAGCGCCGTACGAGCAGTACTTC.

This clone occurred once. The chain links TRBV28 to TRBJ1-1; the match to TRBD1 covers 11 bases. The CDR3 sequence is 16 residues long. Germline trimming cut 7 bases from V and 1 base from J; bases unmatched to any gene: 8. Germline V gene sequence: CDR1 MDHEN, CDR2 SYDVKM. This CDR3 reads CASTSPDRGRNTEAFF. CDR3 nucleotides: TGTGCCAGCACTAGCCCGGACAGGGGGCGGAACACTGAAGCTTTCTTT. Full variable domain (rest looked up from reference TRBV28 and TRBJ1-1): DVKVTQSSRYLVKRTGEKVFLECVQDMDHENMFWYRQDPGLGLRLIYFSYDVKMKEKGDIPEGYSVSREKKERFSLILESASTNQTSMYLCASTSPDRGRNTEAFFGQGTRLTVV.

The chain couples TRBV15 to TRBJ2-7; tentatively, D is TRBD1 (6 bases). This CDR3 has 15 amino acids. CDR1 and CDR2 from the germline V gene are LNHNV and YYDKDF (reference sequence). V was pared by 0 bases and J by 3 bases, with 12 bases between. The CDR3 DNA follows: TGTGCCACCAGCAGAGATCGAAACAGGGACTACGAGCAGTACTTC. It specifies CATSRDRNRDYEQYF.

The gene calls are TRBV6-5 and TRBJ1-5; the D gene is possibly TRBD1 (5 bases). The CDR3 is 15 residues long. V gave up 7 bases and J gave up 1 base, with 14 bases separating them. Germline CDR1 and CDR2: MNHEY and SVGAGI. The CDR3 DNA reads TGTGCCAGCAACCCACGGGGGGGAAGCAATCAGCCCCAGCATTTT. As protein: CASNPRGGSNQPQHF.

The chain has TRBV2 and TRBJ1-1, with 9 bases aligning to TRBD1. Germline CDR1 reads SNHLY; CDR2 reads FYNNEI. Trimming took 6 bases from V and 1 from J; bases not matched to a gene: 12. The CDR3 loop spans 17 amino acids. Here the CDR3 reads CASSGPGTGTGNTEAFF. In DNA, the CDR3 is TGTGCCAGCAGCGGTCCCGGGACAGGGACGGGGAACACTGAAGCTTTCTTT.

The chain is built from TRBV30 and TRBJ2-1; 8 nucleotides align to TRBD1. Germline CDR1 is GTSNPN and CDR2 is SVGIG (reference sequence). V lost 4 bases, J lost 5 bases, and 4 bases stayed unmatched. This CDR3 is built from 13 residues. The chain's CDR3 is CAWNRGTHNEQFF. The CDR3 DNA sequence: TGTGCCTGGAACAGGGGGACACACAATGAGCAGTTCTTC.

This clone is a singleton in its sample. The CDR3 region has the DNA TGTGCCAGCAGTGTCGGATTAGCGCCGAATGAGCAGTTCTTC. Its translation: CASSVGLAPNEQFF. This sequence joins TRBV2 and TRBJ2-1, with TRBD2 as a possible D gene (5 bases). Germline V gives CDR1 SNHLY, CDR2 FYNNEI. CDR3 size: 14 residues. Trimming left V 4 bases short and J 7 bases short, with 14 bases between.

The chain joins TRBV11-2 to TRBJ2-7; 12 nucleotides match TRBD2. J lost 7 bases, V lost 1 base, and 5 bases had no gene match. The CDR3 is made up of 15 amino acids. The germline CDR1 and CDR2 sequences are SGHAT and FQNNGV. This chain's CDR3 is CASSLGLAGVGEQYF. CDR3 DNA: TGTGCCAGCAGCTTAGGACTAGCGGGAGTCGGAGAGCAGTACTTC.

V usage is TRBV18 and J usage is TRBJ2-5; 7 nucleotides match TRBD1. Judging by the DNA end, TRBJ2-7 fits better; the J call may be wrong. The V gene's germline CDR1 is KGHSH and CDR2 LQKENI. CDR3 size: 16 residues. The CDR3 loop is CASSPLKTGQSYEQYF. The CDR3 coding sequence is TGTGCCAGCTCACCACTAAAGACAGGGCAAAGCTACGAGCAGTACTTC.

The rearrangement uses TRBV6-1 and TRBJ2-7, with D possibly matching TRBD2 (5 bases). Germline V CDR1 and CDR2: MNHNS, SASEGT. The CDR3 consists of 15 residues. V gave up 1 base and J gave up 4 bases, with 14 bases separating them. The chain's CDR3 is CASSEVARGPYEQYF. CDR3 in DNA: TGTGCCAGCAGTGAAGTTGCGAGAGGGCCGTACGAGCAGTACTTC.

The V and J genes are TRBV18 and TRBJ2-7, with TRBD2 matching over 15 bases. Looked up from germline, CDR1 is KGHSH and CDR2 is LQKENI. CDR3 length: 18 residues. Unmatched junction bases numbered 5, after V lost 1 base and J lost 1 base. CDR3 sequence reads: CASSPRGLAGGYSYEQYF. The CDR3 region has the DNA TGTGCCAGCTCACCACGGGGACTAGCGGGAGGTTATTCCTACGAGCAGTACTTC. The entire variable domain, with the rest obtained from reference TRBV18 and TRBJ2-7, is as follows: NAGVMQNPRHLVRRRGQEARLRCSPMKGHSHVYWYRQLPEEGLKFMVYLQKENIIDESGMPKERFSAEFPKEGPSILRIQQVVRGDSAAYFCASSPRGLAGGYSYEQYFGPGTRLTVT.

This chain uses TRBV28 with TRBJ2-1; TRBD1 matches 9 bases. There are 13 residues in the CDR3. With 9 bases clipped from V and 6 bases from J, the junction kept 6 bases outside the gene matches. CDR1 and CDR2 from the germline V gene are MDHEN and SYDVKM. The CDR3 DNA follows: TGTGCCAGTTGGGACAGGGACCTCAATGAGCAGTTCTTC. This gives the protein CASWDRDLNEQFF. Full variable domain (remainder filled in from reference TRBV28 and TRBJ2-1): DVKVTQSSRYLVKRTGEKVFLECVQDMDHENMFWYRQDPGLGLRLIYFSYDVKMKEKGDIPEGYSVSREKKERFSLILESASTNQTSMYLCASWDRDLNEQFFGPGTRLTVL.

DNA for the CDR3: TGTGCCAGCAGTTATACAGGCGGGAGGGCTATCAATGAGCAGTTCTTC. This codes for CASSYTGGRAINEQFF. The chain links TRBV6-5 to TRBJ2-1, with 9 positions matching TRBD2. CDR3 size: 16 residues. Germline V gene sequence: CDR1 MNHEY, CDR2 SVGAGI. V gave up 3 bases and J gave up 6 bases; unmatched junction bases: 9.

The J gene is TRBJ2-4, the V gene TRBV6-5, with D tentatively TRBD1 (5 bases). CDR3 length: 11 amino acids. V dropped 6 bases and J dropped 7 bases, with 7 bases sitting between them. Germline V gene data show CDR1 as MNHEY and CDR2 as SVGAGI. This CDR3 reads CASSYRNIQYF. The CDR3 coding sequence is TGTGCCAGCAGCTACAGGAACATTCAGTACTTC.

The chain couples TRBV14 to TRBJ2-7; no definite D call. The germline gives CDR1 SGHDN, CDR2 FVKESK. V was cut by 0 bases and J by 11 bases, with 14 bases left in between. The CDR3 loop spans 13 amino acids. In nucleotides, the CDR3 is TGTGCCAGCAGCCAAGATCGACGAGTGAATAAGTACTTC. This sequence encodes CASSQDRRVNKYF.

The chain employs TRBV2 and TRBJ2-4, with 8 positions matching TRBD1. This CDR3 is 15 amino acids long. Germline CDR1 and CDR2: SNHLY and FYNNEI. V lost 6 bases, J lost 4 bases, and 8 bases stayed unmatched. The CDR3 here is CASRRSGTGKNIQYF. Written as DNA, the CDR3 is TGTGCCAGCAGGCGTTCCGGGACAGGAAAAAACATTCAGTACTTC. The variable domain in full, with the rest retrieved from reference TRBV2 and TRBJ2-4, is EPEVTQTPSHQVTQMGQEVILRCVPISNHLYFYWYRQILGQKVEFLVSFYNNEISEKSEIFDDQFSVERPDGSNFTLKIRSTKLEDSAMYFCASRRSGTGKNIQYFGAGTRLSVL.

The chain couples TRBV7-9 to TRBJ2-7; unclear D gene. Per the germline V gene, CDR1 is SEHNR and CDR2 is FQNEAQ (reference sequence). V was trimmed by 0 bases and J by 2 bases, leaving 8 bases between them. This CDR3 has 14 amino acids. The CDR3 sequence: CASSLAGPTYEQYF. The CDR3 coding sequence is TGTGCCAGCAGCTTAGCAGGGCCCACCTACGAGCAGTACTTC.

V is TRBV29-1 and J is TRBJ2-7; TRBD2 agrees at 13 bases. The CDR3 consists of 14 residues. The germline V gene has CDR1 SQVTM and CDR2 ANQGSEA. Trimming cost V 2 bases and J 5 bases; bases outside gene matches: 3. This CDR3 is CSVERTSGRDEQYF. The CDR3 DNA follows: TGCAGCGTTGAACGGACTAGCGGGAGAGACGAGCAGTACTTC.

The chain has TRBV28 and TRBJ1-1; TRBD1 might be the D (6 bases). V was pared by 2 bases and J by 5 bases, with 18 bases between. CDR3 length: 16 amino acids. The germline CDR1 and CDR2 sequences are MDHEN and SYDVKM. CDR3 sequence reads: CASSLGGLGHLTEAFF. CDR3 nucleotide sequence: TGTGCCAGCAGTTTAGGGGGGTTGGGACACCTAACTGAAGCTTTCTTT. Full variable domain (missing parts from reference TRBV28 and TRBJ1-1): DVKVTQSSRYLVKRTGEKVFLECVQDMDHENMFWYRQDPGLGLRLIYFSYDVKMKEKGDIPEGYSVSREKKERFSLILESASTNQTSMYLCASSLGGLGHLTEAFFGQGTRLTVV.

The V call is TRBV11-2, the J call TRBJ2-5; D might be TRBD1 (6 bases). The end of the DNA fits TRBJ2-7 better, so the J call may be wrong. The length of the CDR3 is 16 residues. The germline V gene encodes CDR1 SGHAT and CDR2 FQNNGV. The CDR3 DNA sequence: TGTGCCAGCAGCCTCCGGGGTGGGACAACAACATACGAGCAGTACTTC. Protein: CASSLRGGTTTYEQYF.

V is TRBV7-9 and J is TRBJ2-7; D is perhaps TRBD2 (6 bases). Germline assignment: CDR1 SEHNR and CDR2 FQNEAQ (reference sequence). V dropped 2 bases and J dropped 3 bases, with 14 bases sitting between them. There are 15 residues in the CDR3. This chain's CDR3 is CASSLYPEDYYEQYF. The CDR3 DNA is TGTGCCAGCAGCTTATATCCCGAGGACTACTACGAGCAGTACTTC.

The chain combines TRBV5-1 with TRBJ2-3, with TRBD1 as a possible D gene (7 bases). The CDR3 loop spans 15 amino acids. The germline V and J ends were trimmed by 3 bases and 0 bases, with 11 bases remaining between them. CDR1 SGHRS and CDR2 YFSETQ come from the germline V gene. The CDR3 bases are TGCGCCAGCAGCTCGACAGGGACTAGCACAGATACGCAGTATTTT. It encodes CASSSTGTSTDTQYF.

The J gene is TRBJ1-1, the V gene TRBV2, with 8 positions matching TRBD1. This CDR3 contains 15 residues. Trimming took 8 bases from V and 4 from J; bases not matched to a gene: 12. CDR1 and CDR2 from the germline V gene are SNHLY and FYNNEI. CDR3 nucleotide sequence: TGTGCCAGCGTAAAAACAGGGGGTAGGGGCACTGAAGCTTTCTTT. Encoded protein: CASVKTGGRGTEAFF.

Notes on this clone: This specimen includes other DNA sequences encoding the same CDR3. The V and J genes are TRBV5-4 and TRBJ1-4; D is ambiguous. This CDR3 has 14 residues. V lost 0 bases to trimming and J lost 5 bases, with 8 bases between them. CDR1 and CDR2 (germline): SGHNT, YYREEE (reference sequence). The CDR3 spells CASSLEARNEKLFF. CDR3 DNA: TGTGCCAGCAGCTTGGAGGCACGAAATGAAAAACTGTTTTTT.

The CDR3 sequence is CSVDEPGVDTQYF. CDR3 nucleotide sequence: TGCAGCGTTGACGAGCCAGGAGTAGATACGCAGTATTTT. This chain links TRBV29-1 with TRBJ2-3; D gene unclear. The germline V gene encodes CDR1 SQVTM and CDR2 ANQGSEA. V was shortened by 3 bases and J by 5 bases, with 12 bases between the two germline ends. This CDR3 comprises 13 residues.